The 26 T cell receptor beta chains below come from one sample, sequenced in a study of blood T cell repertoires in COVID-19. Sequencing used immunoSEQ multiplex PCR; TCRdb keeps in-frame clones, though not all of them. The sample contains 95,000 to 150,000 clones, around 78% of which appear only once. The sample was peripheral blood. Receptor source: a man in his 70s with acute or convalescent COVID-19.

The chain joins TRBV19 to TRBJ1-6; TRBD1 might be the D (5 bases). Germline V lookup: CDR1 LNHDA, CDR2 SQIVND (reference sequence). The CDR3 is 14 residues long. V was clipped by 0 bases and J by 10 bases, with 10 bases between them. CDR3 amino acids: CASSIEGVGSPLHF. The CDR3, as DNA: TGTGCCAGTAGTATAGAAGGGGTTGGCTCACCCCTCCACTTT.

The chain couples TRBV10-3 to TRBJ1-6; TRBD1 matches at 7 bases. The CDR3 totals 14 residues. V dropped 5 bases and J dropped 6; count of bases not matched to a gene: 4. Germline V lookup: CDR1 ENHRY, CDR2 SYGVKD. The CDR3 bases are TGTGCCATCAGTTCTGACAGGGTTAATTCACCCCTCCACTTT. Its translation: CAISSDRVNSPLHF.

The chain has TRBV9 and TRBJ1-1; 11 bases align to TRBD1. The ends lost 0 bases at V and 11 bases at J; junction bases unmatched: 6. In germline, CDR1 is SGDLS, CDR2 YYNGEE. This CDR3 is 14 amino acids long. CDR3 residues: CASSVGTGGADAFF. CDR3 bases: TGTGCCAGCAGCGTAGGGACAGGGGGCGCGGATGCTTTCTTT.

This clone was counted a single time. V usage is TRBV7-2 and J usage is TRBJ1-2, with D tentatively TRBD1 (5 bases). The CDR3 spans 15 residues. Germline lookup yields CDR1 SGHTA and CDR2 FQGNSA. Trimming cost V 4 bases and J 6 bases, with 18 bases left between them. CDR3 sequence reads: CASSSQRGGLHGYTF. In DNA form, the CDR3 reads TGTGCCAGCAGCTCCCAGCGGGGGGGATTGCATGGCTACACCTTC.

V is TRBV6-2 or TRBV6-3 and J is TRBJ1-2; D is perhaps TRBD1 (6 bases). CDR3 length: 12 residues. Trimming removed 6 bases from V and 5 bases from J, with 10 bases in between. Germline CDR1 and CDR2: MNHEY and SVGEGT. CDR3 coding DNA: TGTGCCAGCAGCCTGGACAGTTATGGCTACACCTTC. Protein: CASSLDSYGYTF.

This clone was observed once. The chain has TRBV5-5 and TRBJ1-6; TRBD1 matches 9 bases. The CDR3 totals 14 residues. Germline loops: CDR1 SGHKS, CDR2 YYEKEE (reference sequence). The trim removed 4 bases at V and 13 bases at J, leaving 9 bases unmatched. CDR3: CASSRGDRESPLHF. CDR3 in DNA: TGTGCCAGCAGCAGAGGGGACAGGGAGTCGCCCCTCCACTTT.

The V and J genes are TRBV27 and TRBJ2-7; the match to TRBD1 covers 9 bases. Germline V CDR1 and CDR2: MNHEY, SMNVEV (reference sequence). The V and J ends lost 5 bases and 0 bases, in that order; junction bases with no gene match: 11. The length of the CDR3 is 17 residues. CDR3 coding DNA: TGTGCCAGCAGTCCCAGGGGGGGACAGGGCTACTCCTACGAGCAGTACTTC. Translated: CASSPRGGQGYSYEQYF.

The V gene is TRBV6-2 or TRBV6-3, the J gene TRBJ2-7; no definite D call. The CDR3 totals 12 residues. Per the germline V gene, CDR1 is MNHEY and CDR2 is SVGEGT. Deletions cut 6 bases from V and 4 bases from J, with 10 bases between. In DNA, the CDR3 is TGTGCCAGCAGCCTCCCCAGGTACGAGCAGTACTTC. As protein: CASSLPRYEQYF.

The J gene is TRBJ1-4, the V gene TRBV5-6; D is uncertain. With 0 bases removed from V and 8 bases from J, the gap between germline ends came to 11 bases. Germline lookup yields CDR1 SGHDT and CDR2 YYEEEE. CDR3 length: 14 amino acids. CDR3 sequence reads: CASSLAGGGEKLFF. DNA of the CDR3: TGTGCCAGCAGCTTGGCGGGCGGCGGGGAAAAACTGTTTTTT.

Here the CDR3 reads CASSQGPGQGAGEQYF. The CDR3 region has the DNA TGTGCCAGCAGCCAAGGTCCGGGACAGGGGGCTGGCGAGCAGTACTTC. The rearrangement links TRBV14 to TRBJ2-7; TRBD1 matches 12 bases. From germline, CDR1 is SGHDN and CDR2 FVKESK. The CDR3 has 16 amino acids. The trim removed 1 base at V and 6 bases at J, leaving 7 bases unmatched.

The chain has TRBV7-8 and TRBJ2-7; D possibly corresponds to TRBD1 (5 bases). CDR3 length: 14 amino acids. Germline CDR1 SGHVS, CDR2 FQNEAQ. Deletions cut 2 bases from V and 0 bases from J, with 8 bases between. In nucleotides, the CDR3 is TGTGCCAGCAGCTTAATGGACAACTCCTACGAGCAGTACTTC. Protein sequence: CASSLMDNSYEQYF.

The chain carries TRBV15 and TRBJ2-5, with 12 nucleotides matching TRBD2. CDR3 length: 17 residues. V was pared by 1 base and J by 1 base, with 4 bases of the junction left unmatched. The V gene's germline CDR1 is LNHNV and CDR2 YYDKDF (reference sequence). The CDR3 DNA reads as TGTGCCACCAGCAGAGCCGCACTAGCGGGGGGCCAAGAGACCCAGTACTTC. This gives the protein CATSRAALAGGQETQYF. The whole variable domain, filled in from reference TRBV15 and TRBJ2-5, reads DAMVIQNPRYQVTQFGKPVTLSCSQTLNHNVMYWYQQKSSQAPKLLFHYYDKDFNNEADTPDNFQSRRPNTSFCFLDIRSPGLGDTAMYLCATSRAALAGGQETQYFGPGTRLLVL.

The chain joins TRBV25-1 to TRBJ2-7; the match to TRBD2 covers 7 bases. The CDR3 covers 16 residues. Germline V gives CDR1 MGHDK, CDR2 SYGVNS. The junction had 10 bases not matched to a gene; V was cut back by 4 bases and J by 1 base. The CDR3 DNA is TGTGCCAGCAGTGCTACCCTAGCGGTTAATTCCTACGAGCAGTACTTC. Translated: CASSATLAVNSYEQYF.

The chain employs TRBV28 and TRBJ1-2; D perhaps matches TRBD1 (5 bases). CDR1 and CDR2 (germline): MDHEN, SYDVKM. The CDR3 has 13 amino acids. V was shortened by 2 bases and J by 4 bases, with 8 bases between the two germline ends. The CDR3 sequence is CASSLEGVYGYTF. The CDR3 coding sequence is TGTGCCAGCAGTTTAGAAGGGGTCTATGGCTACACCTTC.

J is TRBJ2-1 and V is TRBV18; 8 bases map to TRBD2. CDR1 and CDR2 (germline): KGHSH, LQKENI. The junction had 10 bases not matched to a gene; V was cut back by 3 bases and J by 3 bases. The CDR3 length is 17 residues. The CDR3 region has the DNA TGTGCCAGCTCACCGCCAGCCTTGGCGGGGGGCTACAATGAGCAGTTCTTC. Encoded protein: CASSPPALAGGYNEQFF.

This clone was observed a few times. CDR3 amino acids: CASSPGQGAFSGNTIYF. CDR3 DNA: TGTGCCAGCAGTCCGGGACAGGGGGCGTTCTCTGGAAACACCATATATTTT. The chain couples TRBV7-9 to TRBJ1-3, with 12 bases fitting TRBD1. The length of the CDR3 is 17 residues. CDR1 and CDR2 from the germline V gene are SEHNR and FQNEAQ (reference sequence). Losses at the gene ends were 6 bases for V and 0 bases for J; bases not matched to a gene: 6.

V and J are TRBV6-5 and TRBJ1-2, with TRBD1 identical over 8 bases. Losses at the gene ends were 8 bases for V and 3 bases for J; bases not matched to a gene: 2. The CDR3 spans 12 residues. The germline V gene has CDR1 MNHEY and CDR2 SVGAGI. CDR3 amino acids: CASADRDYGYTF. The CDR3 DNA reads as TGTGCCAGCGCGGACAGGGACTATGGCTACACCTTC.

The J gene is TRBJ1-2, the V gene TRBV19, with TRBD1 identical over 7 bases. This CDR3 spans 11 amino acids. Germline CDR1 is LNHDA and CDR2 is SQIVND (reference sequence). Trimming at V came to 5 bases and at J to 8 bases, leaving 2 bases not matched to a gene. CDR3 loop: CASSGGQGYTF. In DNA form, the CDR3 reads TGTGCCAGTAGTGGGGGACAGGGCTACACCTTC.

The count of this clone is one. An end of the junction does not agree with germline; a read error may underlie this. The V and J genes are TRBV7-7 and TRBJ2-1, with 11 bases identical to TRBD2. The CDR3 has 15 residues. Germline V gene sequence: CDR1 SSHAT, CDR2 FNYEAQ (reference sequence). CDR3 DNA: TGTGCTAGCAGCTCCGGGACTAGCGGACGCAATGAGCAGTTCTTC. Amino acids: CASSSGTSGRNEQFF.

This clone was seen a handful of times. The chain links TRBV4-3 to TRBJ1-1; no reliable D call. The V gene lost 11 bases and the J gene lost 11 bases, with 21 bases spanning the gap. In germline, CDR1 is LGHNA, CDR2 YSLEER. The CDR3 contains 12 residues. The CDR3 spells CAVGRAGGEAFF. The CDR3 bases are TGCGCCGTCGGGAGGGCTGGCGGGGAGGCTTTCTTT.

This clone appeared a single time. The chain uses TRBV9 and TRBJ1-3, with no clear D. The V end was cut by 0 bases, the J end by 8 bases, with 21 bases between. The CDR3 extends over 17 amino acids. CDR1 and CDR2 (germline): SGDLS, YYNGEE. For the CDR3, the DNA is TGTGCCAGCAGCGTAGCTCCCGGGGAACAGTATTTGCACACCATATATTTT. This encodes CASSVAPGEQYLHTIYF.

The CDR3 region has the DNA TGTGCCAGCAGCGGGCAGATGAACACTGAAGCTTTCTTT. It is translated as CASSGQMNTEAFF. This chain joins TRBV9 and TRBJ1-1; D is ambiguous. Trimming took off 3 bases at V and 0 bases at J, with 6 bases between the two ends. There are 13 residues in the CDR3. CDR1 and CDR2 (germline): SGDLS, YYNGEE.

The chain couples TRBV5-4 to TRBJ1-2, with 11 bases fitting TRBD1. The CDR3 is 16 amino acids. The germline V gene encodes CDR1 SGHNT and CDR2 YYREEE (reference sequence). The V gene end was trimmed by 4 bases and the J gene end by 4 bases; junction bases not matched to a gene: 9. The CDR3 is CASSDRGDRGIYGYTF. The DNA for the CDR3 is TGTGCCAGCAGCGATCGTGGGGACAGGGGGATCTATGGCTACACCTTC.

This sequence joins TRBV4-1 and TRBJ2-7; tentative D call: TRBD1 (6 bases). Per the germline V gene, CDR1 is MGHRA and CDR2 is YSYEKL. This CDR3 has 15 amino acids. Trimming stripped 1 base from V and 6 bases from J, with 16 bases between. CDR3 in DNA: TGCGCCAGCAGCCAAGGTAGTCCGACAGGACTCGAGCAGTACTTC. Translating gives CASSQGSPTGLEQYF.

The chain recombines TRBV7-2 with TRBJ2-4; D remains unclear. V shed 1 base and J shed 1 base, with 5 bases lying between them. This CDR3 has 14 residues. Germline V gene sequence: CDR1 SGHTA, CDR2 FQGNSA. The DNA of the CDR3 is TGTGCCAGCAGCTTAGTGAGGGCCAAAAACATTCAGTACTTC. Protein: CASSLVRAKNIQYF. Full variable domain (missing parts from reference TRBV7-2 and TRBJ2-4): GAGVSQSPSNKVTEKGKDVELRCDPISGHTALYWYRQSLGQGLEFLIYFQGNSAPDKSGLPSDRFSAERTGGSVSTLTIQRTQQEDSAVYLCASSLVRAKNIQYFGAGTRLSVL.

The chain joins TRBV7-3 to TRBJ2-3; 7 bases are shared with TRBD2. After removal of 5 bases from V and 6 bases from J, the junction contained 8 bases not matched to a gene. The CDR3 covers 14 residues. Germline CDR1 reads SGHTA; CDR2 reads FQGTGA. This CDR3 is CASSPPGSGDTQYF. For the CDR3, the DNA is TGTGCCAGCAGCCCCCCGGGTAGCGGGGATACGCAGTATTTT.